The present T cell receptor beta chain was sequenced within a study of cytomegalovirus exposure and HLA in healthy donors. Whole-study findings and limits: The authors enumerated 150 to 200 TCR beta chains as linked to cytomegalovirus.

It was with 60 Vbeta and 13 Jbeta primers that the PCR ran. Method: immunoSEQ multiplex PCR; TCRdb's copy keeps in-frame clones and lacks some. The sample carries roughly 120,000 clones, around 8.5% recorded once. The V end lost 0 bases, the J end lost 3 bases, and 14 bases lay between the germline ends. The V gene's germline CDR1 is KGHSH and CDR2 LQKENI. This CDR3 spans 16 amino acids. With respect to this clone: Its antigen is not identified.

The TCR comes from a man between 40 and 49 years old in good health and CMV-seronegative. The chain recombines TRBV18 with TRBJ2-5; no reliable D call. Material for sequencing was PBMCs. The CDR3 nucleotides read TGTGCCAGCTCACCACCGCAGTTACTATATGAAGAGACCCAGTACTTC. Translating it yields CASSPPQLLYEETQYF. Filled out from reference TRBV18 and TRBJ2-5, the complete variable domain reads NAGVMQNPRHLVRRRGQEARLRCSPMKGHSHVYWYRQLPEEGLKFMVYLQKENIIDESGMPKERFSAEFPKEGPSILRIQQVVRGDSAAYFCASSPPQLLYEETQYFGPGTRLLVL.